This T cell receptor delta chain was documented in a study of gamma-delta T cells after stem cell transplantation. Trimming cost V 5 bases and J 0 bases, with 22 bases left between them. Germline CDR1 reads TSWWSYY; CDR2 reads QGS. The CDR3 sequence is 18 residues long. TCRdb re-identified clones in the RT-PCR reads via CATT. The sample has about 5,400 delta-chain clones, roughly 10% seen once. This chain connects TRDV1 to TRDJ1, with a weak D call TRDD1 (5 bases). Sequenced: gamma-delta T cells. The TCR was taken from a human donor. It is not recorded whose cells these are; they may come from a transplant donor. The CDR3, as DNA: TGTGCTCTTGGGAAGGACCCCTCGCGAAGGAAATACACCGATAAACTCATCTTT. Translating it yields CALGKDPSRRKYTDKLIF.